These 27 T cell receptor beta chains share one sample of origin, sequenced in a study of T cell repertoires in ileal Crohn's disease. The protocol was immunoSEQ multiplex PCR, while the TCRdb copy is restricted to in-frame clones and leaves out a portion. Among about 15,000 clones listed, roughly three quarters were seen once. Time point of the sample: inflamed ileum from the surgical specimen. The sample consisted of ileal tissue. The receptor source for this set is an adult with Crohn's disease.

This clone is categorized as medium-sized. The V gene is TRBV7-8, the J gene TRBJ2-1, with 8 bases aligning to TRBD1. This CDR3 is built from 15 residues. From germline, CDR1 is SGHVS and CDR2 FQNEAQ. V dropped 5 bases and J dropped 9; count of bases not matched to a gene: 12. Here the CDR3 reads CASSRDRGKESEQFF. CDR3 coding DNA: TGTGCCAGCAGCCGAGACAGGGGAAAGGAGAGTGAGCAGTTCTTC.

This chain joins TRBV5-1 and TRBJ2-7, with 12 bases identical to TRBD2. Trimming removed 1 base from V and 0 bases from J; junction bases left unmatched: 2. Per germline, CDR1 SGHRS and CDR2 YFSETQ. This CDR3 contains 16 residues. The CDR3 coding sequence is TGCGCCAGCAGCTTGACTAGCGGGAGGACCTCCTACGAGCAGTACTTC. Its protein is CASSLTSGRTSYEQYF.

This rearrangement joins TRBV7-2 to TRBJ2-2; 7 bases fit TRBD1. Germline V CDR1 and CDR2: SGHTA, FQGNSA. The CDR3 has 13 amino acids. The J segment lost 4 bases and the V segment lost 7 bases, leaving 3 bases of the junction unmatched. The CDR3 nucleotides read TGTGCCAGCACCGACAGGGCCACCGGGGAGCTGTTTTTT. Translated: CASTDRATGELFF. Full variable domain (outside the CDR3, taken from reference TRBV7-2 and TRBJ2-2): GAGVSQSPSNKVTEKGKDVELRCDPISGHTALYWYRQSLGQGLEFLIYFQGNSAPDKSGLPSDRFSAERTGGSVSTLTIQRTQQEDSAVYLCASTDRATGELFFGEGSRLTVL.

The chain has TRBV2 and TRBJ2-7; no reliable D call. CDR1 SNHLY and CDR2 FYNNEI come from the germline V gene. This CDR3 spans 13 amino acids. With 4 bases removed from V and 0 bases from J, the gap between germline ends came to 7 bases. The CDR3: CASSVLSSYEQYF. The CDR3 DNA sequence: TGTGCCAGCAGTGTACTTAGCTCCTACGAGCAGTACTTC.

The sample holds a few counts of this clone. The rearrangement joins TRBV5-1 to TRBJ2-3; 7 nucleotides agree with TRBD1. This CDR3 has 15 amino acids. Per the germline V gene, CDR1 is SGHRS and CDR2 is YFSETQ. With 4 bases clipped from V and 3 bases from J, the junction kept 8 bases outside the gene matches. This CDR3 is CASSLEGARTDTQYF. DNA for the CDR3: TGCGCCAGCAGCCTTGAGGGGGCGAGGACAGATACGCAGTATTTT. The complete variable domain, with remaining parts taken from reference TRBV5-1 and TRBJ2-3, reads KAGVTQTPRYLIKTRGQQVTLSCSPISGHRSVSWYQQTPGQGLQFLFEYFSETQRNKGNFPGRFSGRQFSNSRSEMNVSTLELGDSALYLCASSLEGARTDTQYFGPGTRLTVL.

The chain employs TRBV2 and TRBJ2-3; 7 positions match TRBD2. The CDR3 loop spans 14 amino acids. V dropped 9 bases and J dropped 6; count of bases not matched to a gene: 12. CDR1 and CDR2 from the germline V gene are SNHLY and FYNNEI. In DNA form, the CDR3 reads TGTGCCAGAGGTGCGCTAGCGGCCGTCGATACGCAGTATTTT. It codes for CARGALAAVDTQYF.

V and J are TRBV9 and TRBJ2-7; D is uncertain. The CDR3 sequence is 15 residues long. Germline V lookup: CDR1 SGDLS, CDR2 YYNGEE. V was shortened by 4 bases and J by 1 base, with 15 bases between the two germline ends. The CDR3 loop reads CASSPQSLTSYEQYF. The CDR3 coding sequence is TGTGCCAGCAGCCCTCAGAGCTTAACTTCCTACGAGCAGTACTTC.

This clone is deemed medium-sized. V gene TRBV4-1 combines with J gene TRBJ2-1, with D tentatively TRBD1 or TRBD2 (6 bases each). CDR1 MGHRA and CDR2 YSYEKL come from the germline V gene. This CDR3 has 20 amino acids. Between the trimmed V and J ends, which lost 0 bases and 4 bases, there was a span of 25 bases. CDR3 in DNA: TGCGCCAGCAGCCAAGATAGGGGGGTTGGGGCCGGACCAGGGTACAATGAGCAGTTCTTC. Encoded protein: CASSQDRGVGAGPGYNEQFF.

This clone was recorded only once. DNA for the CDR3: TGCGCCAGCAGCCAAGTCTATGGGGGGGGTTCCCGCTCTGGGGCCAACGTCCTGACTTTC. This codes for CASSQVYGGGSRSGANVLTF. The genes are TRBV4-3 and TRBJ2-6, with TRBD2 matching over 7 bases. The V gene end was trimmed by 1 base and the J gene end by 0 bases; junction bases not matched to a gene: 12. Germline V gives CDR1 LGHNA, CDR2 YSLEER. The CDR3 sequence is 20 residues long.

The CDR3 nucleotides are TGTGCCAGCAGTCCAGGGGTCAGAAGTTTCTACGAGCAGTACTTC. Protein sequence: CASSPGVRSFYEQYF. The rearrangement joins TRBV7-2 to TRBJ2-7; possible D gene TRBD1, 6 bases. The CDR3 covers 15 residues. The V gene lost 6 bases and the J gene lost 3 bases, with 18 bases spanning the gap. The germline V gene encodes CDR1 SGHTA and CDR2 FQGNSA.

CDR3 protein: CASAVEVDTSYEQYF. CDR3 sequence (DNA): TGTGCCAGCGCCGTAGAGGTGGACACCTCCTACGAGCAGTACTTC. The chain couples TRBV6-5 to TRBJ2-7; TRBD1 might be the D (5 bases). The germline CDR1 and CDR2 sequences are MNHEY and SVGAGI. The CDR3 has 15 residues. Trimming took off 8 bases at V and 0 bases at J, with 17 bases between the two ends.

A single count supports this clone. The V call is TRBV10-3, the J call TRBJ2-5; 7 bases align to TRBD1. The CDR3 length is 13 residues. Germline CDR1 ENHRY, CDR2 SYGVKD. Trimming took 5 bases from V and 4 from J; bases not matched to a gene: 4. CDR3 sequence: CAISTGAVETQYF. CDR3 in DNA: TGTGCCATCAGTACAGGGGCCGTAGAGACCCAGTACTTC.

This clone was recorded a few times. The chain combines TRBV7-9 with TRBJ1-1; D call uncertain. Germline lookup yields CDR1 SEHNR and CDR2 FQNEAQ (reference sequence). With 1 base removed from V and 4 bases from J, the gap between germline ends came to 1 base. This CDR3 contains 11 residues. The CDR3 loop is CASSLVTEAFF. The CDR3 DNA reads as TGTGCCAGCAGCTTAGTCACTGAAGCTTTCTTT.

The DNA for the CDR3 is TGTGCCAGCAGCCAAGATCTCTCGGGGGAAGCTTTCTTT. The encoded protein is CASSQDLSGEAFF. The rearrangement links TRBV4-2 to TRBJ1-1; no clear D. V was shortened by 0 bases and J by 8 bases, with 10 bases between the two germline ends. CDR1 LGHNA and CDR2 YNFKEQ come from the germline V gene. The CDR3 has 13 amino acids.

The CDR3 spells CASSRGQTGQPQHF. CDR3 coding DNA: TGTGCCAGCAGCCGAGGACAGACGGGTCAGCCCCAGCATTTT. This rearrangement joins TRBV7-9 to TRBJ1-5; a possible D gene is TRBD1 (6 bases). Trimming stripped 5 bases from V and 6 bases from J, with 14 bases between. This CDR3 has 14 amino acids. Germline values: CDR1 SEHNR, CDR2 FQNEAQ (reference sequence).

The chain links TRBV19 to TRBJ1-1, with a possible D match to TRBD1 (5 bases). This CDR3 has 14 amino acids. CDR1 is LNHDA, CDR2 SQIVND, per germline (reference sequence). Between the trimmed V and J ends, which lost 7 bases and 3 bases, there was a span of 15 bases. CDR3 sequence (DNA): TGTGCCAGTACCCAAAGACAGTCAGACACTGAAGCTTTCTTT. Amino acids: CASTQRQSDTEAFF.

The rearrangement uses TRBV19 and TRBJ2-1; possibly TRBD2 for D (5 bases). This CDR3 contains 13 residues. Germline CDR1 is LNHDA and CDR2 is SQIVND (reference sequence). V was clipped by 4 bases and J by 7 bases, with 11 bases between them. CDR3 sequence reads: CASSTHGGNEQFF. Written as DNA, the CDR3 is TGTGCCAGTAGTACCCACGGCGGGAATGAGCAGTTCTTC.

The CDR3 loop reads CASSSGAGAPTYEQYF. The CDR3 bases are TGTGCCAGCAGCTCTGGAGCGGGAGCTCCCACCTACGAGCAGTACTTC. This rearrangement joins TRBV5-5 to TRBJ2-7; 8 positions agree with TRBD2. V lost 3 bases and J lost 2; bases outside the gene matches: 10. The CDR3 is 16 amino acids. Germline lookup yields CDR1 SGHKS and CDR2 YYEKEE (reference sequence).

The rearrangement uses TRBV4-2 and TRBJ2-6; D might be TRBD2 (6 bases). The CDR3 contains 16 residues. CDR1 LGHNA and CDR2 YNFKEQ come from the germline V gene. Trimming left V 0 bases short and J 2 bases short, with 8 bases between. In DNA form, the CDR3 reads TGTGCCAGCAGCCAAGACTCGGGAGCTGGGGCCAACGTCCTGACTTTC. Translated: CASSQDSGAGANVLTF.

The chain carries TRBV29-1 and TRBJ1-1; tentatively, D is TRBD1 (5 bases). Per the germline V gene, CDR1 is SQVTM and CDR2 is ANQGSEA. This CDR3 is 13 amino acids long. Trimming stripped 7 bases from V and 1 base from J, with 13 bases between. CDR3 sequence (DNA): TGCAGCGCCTGGGGACCCGAGAACACTGAAGCTTTCTTT. It specifies CSAWGPENTEAFF.

J is TRBJ2-1 and V is TRBV9; 7 bases match TRBD2. The CDR3 runs 15 residues. From germline, CDR1 is SGDLS and CDR2 YYNGEE. Trimming removed 4 bases from V and 10 bases from J; junction bases left unmatched: 14. The CDR3 region is CASSLGGAAPGEQFF. CDR3 coding DNA: TGTGCCAGCAGCCTGGGAGGGGCAGCCCCTGGGGAGCAGTTCTTC.

The chain links TRBV7-4 to TRBJ1-5, with 7 positions matching TRBD1. This CDR3 region has 15 residues. CDR1 and CDR2 (germline): SGHVT, SQSDAQ. The ends lost 1 base at V and 2 bases at J; junction bases unmatched: 2. CDR3 in DNA: TGTGCCAGCAGCTTAGGTGGGACAGGCAATCAGCCCCAGCATTTT. This encodes CASSLGGTGNQPQHF.

This clone was counted between two and nine times. V usage is TRBV10-3 and J usage is TRBJ1-1; 8 bases are a match to TRBD1. V was clipped by 8 bases and J by 2 bases; unmatched bases: 4. The CDR3 length is 13 residues. Looked up from germline, CDR1 is ENHRY and CDR2 is SYGVKD. CDR3 DNA: TGTGCCATCCAGGGGGCGGGAAACACTGAAGCTTTCTTT. Protein: CAIQGAGNTEAFF.

The chain uses TRBV15 and TRBJ1-4; D might be TRBD1 (6 bases). The CDR3 runs to 14 residues. V lost 0 bases and J 5 bases, leaving 7 bases between the germline ends. The germline V gene has CDR1 LNHNV and CDR2 YYDKDF (reference sequence). As DNA, the CDR3 is TGTGCCACCAGCAGAGATAGGGGGAATGAAAAACTGTTTTTT. Residues: CATSRDRGNEKLFF.

This chain links TRBV11-2 with TRBJ1-1; D is undetermined. This CDR3 is built from 14 residues. V lost 4 bases and J 2 bases, leaving 11 bases between the germline ends. CDR1 and CDR2 (germline): SGHAT, FQNNGV. The CDR3 coding sequence is TGTGCCAGCAGCTCCCGTAGGGAAAACACTGAAGCTTTCTTT. It codes for CASSSRRENTEAFF.

V usage is TRBV7-2 and J usage is TRBJ2-5; D not certain. V lost 2 bases and J 2 bases, leaving 12 bases between the germline ends. The germline CDR1 and CDR2 sequences are SGHTA and FQGNSA. The CDR3 extends over 15 amino acids. The CDR3 region has the DNA TGTGCCAGCAGCTTAAGAGACCCCCCGCAAGAGACCCAGTACTTC. Its protein is CASSLRDPPQETQYF. The complete variable domain, with remaining parts taken from reference TRBV7-2 and TRBJ2-5, reads GAGVSQSPSNKVTEKGKDVELRCDPISGHTALYWYRQSLGQGLEFLIYFQGNSAPDKSGLPSDRFSAERTGGSVSTLTIQRTQQEDSAVYLCASSLRDPPQETQYFGPGTRLLVL.

V is TRBV9 and J is TRBJ2-5; the D gene could be TRBD1 or TRBD2 (6 bases each). There are 17 residues in the CDR3. Per the germline V gene, CDR1 is SGDLS and CDR2 is YYNGEE. The germline V and J ends were trimmed by 3 bases and 5 bases, with 23 bases remaining between them. The CDR3 loop is CASSAPRGQVFGETQYF. As DNA, the CDR3 is TGTGCCAGCAGCGCCCCCCGGGGGCAGGTTTTCGGCGAGACCCAGTACTTC.